Given below is one T cell receptor (delta chain) in context. TCRdb redid the clone calls on the RT-PCR reads with CATT. The sample lists roughly 12,000 delta-chain clones; approximately 38% were seen once. This CDR3 region has 27 residues. From germline, CDR1 is GEAIGNYY and CDR2 EKD. J lost 0 bases, V lost 0 bases, and 28 bases had no gene match. These data belong to a study of gamma-delta T cells after stem cell transplantation. The TCR was taken from a human donor. It is not recorded whose cells these are; they may come from a transplant donor. What was sequenced was gamma-delta T cells. This rearrangement joins TRDV2 to TRDJ3, with TRDD3 matching 10 bases. The CDR3 DNA is TGTGCCTGTGACACCCTCTATGAGGGCGGTACTGGGGGATCCAAAACCCCGAGCTCCTGGGACACCCGACAGATGTTTTTC. This translates into CACDTLYEGGTGGSKTPSSWDTRQMFF.